These 30 T cell receptor beta chains share one sample of origin, sequenced in a study of blood T cell repertoires in COVID-19. TCRdb's table, derived via immunoSEQ multiplex PCR, lists solely in-frame clones and lacks some. The table lists roughly 230,000 clones, roughly 89% of them singletons. Material: PBMCs or T cells enriched from blood (not recorded which). The receptors originated from a woman between 25 and 40 years old with acute COVID-19.

CDR3 sequence: CASRESGQNEKLFF. CDR3 coding DNA: TGTGCCAGCAGGGAGTCGGGACAGAATGAAAAACTGTTTTTT. The V call is TRBV2, the J call TRBJ1-4; 7 positions match TRBD1. CDR3 length: 14 amino acids. V trimming: 6 bases; J trimming: 5 bases; junction bases outside the gene matches: 6. CDR1 and CDR2 (germline): SNHLY, FYNNEI.

The J gene is TRBJ1-3, the V gene TRBV5-5; D ambiguous. Trimming removed 0 bases at V and 6 bases at J, with 19 bases between. The CDR3 contains 17 residues. Germline V gene lookup returns CDR1 SGHKS and CDR2 YYEKEE (reference sequence). This CDR3 reads CASSLDSGSLPVNTIYF. Here the CDR3 DNA reads TGTGCCAGCAGCTTGGATAGCGGCAGTTTGCCGGTAAACACCATATATTTT.

This chain joins TRBV24-1 and TRBJ2-7, with TRBD1 identical over 9 bases. V was clipped by 3 bases and J by 4 bases; unmatched bases: 3. Germline V gene data show CDR1 as KGHDR and CDR2 as SFDVKD. This CDR3 region has 14 residues. The CDR3 DNA is TGTGCCACCAGTGATCCGGGACAGGGTTACGAGCAGTACTTC. It encodes CATSDPGQGYEQYF.

The chain combines TRBV30 with TRBJ1-6; D is possibly TRBD1 (5 bases). The CDR3 sequence is 13 residues long. Trimming stripped 5 bases from V and 9 bases from J, with 14 bases between. The germline CDR1 and CDR2 sequences are GTSNPN and SVGIG (reference sequence). The CDR3 nucleotides read TGTGCCTGGGCCCAGGGAGGCGGTTCACCCCTCCACTTT. Its protein product is CAWAQGGGSPLHF.

This chain links TRBV19 with TRBJ2-1; 15 bases map to TRBD2. CDR3 length: 15 residues. Losses at the gene ends were 6 bases for V and 9 bases for J; bases not matched to a gene: 6. Germline V lookup: CDR1 LNHDA, CDR2 SQIVND (reference sequence). DNA for the CDR3: TGTGCCAGTAGGTGGACTAGCGGGGGGGCGGGTGAGCAGTTCTTC. Its translation is CASRWTSGGAGEQFF.

The chain combines TRBV19 with TRBJ2-1; D perhaps matches TRBD1 (5 bases). Trimming cost V 7 bases and J 7 bases, with 17 bases left between them. The V gene's germline CDR1 is LNHDA and CDR2 SQIVND (reference sequence). The CDR3 is 14 residues long. In DNA form, the CDR3 reads TGTGCCAGTACCCCAACCTGGGGCTCGAATGAGCAGTTCTTC. The encoded protein is CASTPTWGSNEQFF.

The V call is TRBV7-9, the J call TRBJ1-1; D is perhaps TRBD1 (5 bases). V dropped 8 bases and J dropped 4 bases, with 17 bases sitting between them. The CDR3 runs 14 residues. Germline lookup yields CDR1 SEHNR and CDR2 FQNEAQ (reference sequence). For the CDR3, the DNA is TGTGCCAGCCACAAGTTCGGGGGGATCACTGAAGCTTTCTTT. Translating it yields CASHKFGGITEAFF.

The CDR3 loop is CASSRDRNQPQHF. In nucleotides, the CDR3 is TGCGCCAGCAGTCGCGACAGGAATCAGCCCCAGCATTTT. The J gene is TRBJ1-5, the V gene TRBV4-1; D may be TRBD1 (6 bases). V lost 6 bases and J lost 4, with 10 bases in between. The V gene's germline CDR1 is MGHRA and CDR2 YSYEKL. The CDR3 spans 13 residues.

The CDR3 reads CASRGMGRGGPDTQYF. Written as DNA, the CDR3 is TGTGCCAGCAGGGGCATGGGGCGGGGGGGCCCAGATACGCAGTATTTT. The V gene is TRBV28, the J gene TRBJ2-3; 9 bases match TRBD2. CDR1 is MDHEN and CDR2 is SYDVKM in the germline V gene. The trim removed 6 bases at V and 4 bases at J, leaving 11 bases unmatched. This CDR3 comprises 16 residues. The variable domain in full, with the rest retrieved from reference TRBV28 and TRBJ2-3, is DVKVTQSSRYLVKRTGEKVFLECVQDMDHENMFWYRQDPGLGLRLIYFSYDVKMKEKGDIPEGYSVSREKKERFSLILESASTNQTSMYLCASRGMGRGGPDTQYFGPGTRLTVL.

The rearrangement joins TRBV15 to TRBJ1-5; 7 positions agree with TRBD1. The CDR3 has 16 residues. Germline CDR1 and CDR2: LNHNV and YYDKDF (reference sequence). The J segment lost 3 bases and the V segment lost 0 bases, leaving 5 bases of the junction unmatched. Here the CDR3 DNA reads TGTGCCACCAGCAGAGATACAGGGGAGAACAATCAGCCCCAGCATTTT. This codes for CATSRDTGENNQPQHF.

The rearrangement uses TRBV15 and TRBJ1-5, with unresolved D. CDR3 length: 17 amino acids. Germline V lookup: CDR1 LNHNV, CDR2 YYDKDF (reference sequence). Trimming removed 0 bases from V and 0 bases from J, with 12 bases in between. The CDR3 is CATSRDSMRYSNQPQHF. The CDR3 nucleotides are TGTGCCACCAGCAGAGATAGTATGCGTTATAGCAATCAGCCCCAGCATTTT.

The chain employs TRBV4-1 and TRBJ2-3; 9 nucleotides agree with TRBD1. This CDR3 is 17 amino acids long. Trimming removed 1 base from V and 4 bases from J; junction bases left unmatched: 9. Germline loops: CDR1 MGHRA, CDR2 YSYEKL. CDR3 DNA: TGCGCCAGCAGCCAAGCGCCGGGACAGGGTTTTTCAGATACGCAGTATTTT. Translating gives CASSQAPGQGFSDTQYF.

V usage is TRBV7-2 and J usage is TRBJ1-2, with 8 bases identical to TRBD1. Losses at the gene ends were 7 bases for V and 6 bases for J; bases not matched to a gene: 19. Germline V gene data show CDR1 as SGHTA and CDR2 as FQGNSA. The CDR3 has 17 amino acids. The CDR3 nucleotides read TGTGCCAGCACACCAGGGGGCGCAGGGGGCGCTTTTAATGGCTACACCTTC. It codes for CASTPGGAGGAFNGYTF.

The table lists this clone with a count of one. The chain couples TRBV29-1 to TRBJ2-7, with a tentative D call TRBD1 (5 bases). The ends were cut back, 2 bases at V and 1 base at J, with 12 bases in the middle. The CDR3 has 14 amino acids. Germline V gene sequence: CDR1 SQVTM, CDR2 ANQGSEA. This chain's CDR3 is CSVEMVDSSYEQYF. The CDR3 coding sequence is TGCAGCGTTGAAATGGTCGACAGTTCCTACGAGCAGTACTTC.

This chain uses TRBV5-4 with TRBJ2-7; 7 bases fit TRBD2. Trimming cost V 4 bases and J 0 bases; bases outside gene matches: 7. Germline CDR1 is SGHNT and CDR2 is YYREEE (reference sequence). The CDR3 runs to 15 residues. In nucleotides, the CDR3 is TGTGCCAGCAGCCGGAGCGGGGAGGACTCCTACGAGCAGTACTTC. Translated, it gives CASSRSGEDSYEQYF.

V gene TRBV7-2 combines with J gene TRBJ1-5, with D possibly being TRBD1 (5 bases). The CDR3 is made up of 13 amino acids. Trimming took 3 bases from V and 6 from J, leaving 9 bases between them. Germline V gene lookup returns CDR1 SGHTA and CDR2 FQGNSA. This CDR3 reads CASSFQGAQPQHF. DNA for the CDR3: TGTGCCAGCAGCTTTCAGGGTGCTCAGCCCCAGCATTTT.

This clone was recorded a few times. This chain joins TRBV19 and TRBJ1-1, with no clear D. Trimming cost V 5 bases and J 3 bases, with 4 bases left between them. The CDR3 totals 11 residues. Germline assignment: CDR1 LNHDA and CDR2 SQIVND (reference sequence). The CDR3 DNA reads as TGTGCCAGTAGTGTCTACACTGAAGCTTTCTTT. Translating it yields CASSVYTEAFF.

The rearrangement links TRBV2 to TRBJ1-6; D call uncertain. The length of the CDR3 is 17 residues. Per the germline V gene, CDR1 is SNHLY and CDR2 is FYNNEI. Trimming stripped 2 bases from V and 5 bases from J, with 16 bases between. CDR3: CASSETSGLQNNSPLHF. The CDR3 DNA follows: TGTGCCAGCAGTGAAACGAGCGGTTTACAGAATAATTCACCCCTCCACTTT.

This chain's CDR3 is CASSLELETEAFF. The DNA of the CDR3 is TGTGCCAGCTCACTAGAGCTGGAGACTGAAGCTTTCTTT. The chain joins TRBV18 to TRBJ1-1; unclear D gene. Germline loops: CDR1 KGHSH, CDR2 LQKENI. The CDR3 runs 13 residues. V lost 4 bases to trimming and J lost 5 bases, with 11 bases between them.

This clone was counted once. The J gene is TRBJ2-2, the V gene TRBV7-2; unclear D gene. Trimming stripped 5 bases from V and 6 bases from J, with 13 bases between. The germline V gene has CDR1 SGHTA and CDR2 FQGNSA. The CDR3 extends over 14 amino acids. CDR3 coding DNA: TGTGCCAGCAGCGCGACTGGAGTGGCCGGGGAGCTGTTTTTT. Protein sequence: CASSATGVAGELFF. Together with reference TRBV7-2 and TRBJ2-2, the CDR3 gives the full variable domain: GAGVSQSPSNKVTEKGKDVELRCDPISGHTALYWYRQSLGQGLEFLIYFQGNSAPDKSGLPSDRFSAERTGGSVSTLTIQRTQQEDSAVYLCASSATGVAGELFFGEGSRLTVL.

The chain recombines TRBV19 with TRBJ2-3; 9 nucleotides line up with TRBD1. With V trimmed by 2 bases and J by 4 bases, 13 bases remained unmatched. Germline loops: CDR1 LNHDA, CDR2 SQIVND (reference sequence). The CDR3 sequence is 18 residues long. The CDR3 reads CASSIPPGQGRSSDTQYF. The CDR3 nucleotides read TGTGCCAGTAGTATACCCCCGGGACAGGGACGTTCTTCAGATACGCAGTATTTT.

This chain joins TRBV5-1 and TRBJ1-2; D is unclear. The germline V gene encodes CDR1 SGHRS and CDR2 YFSETQ. This CDR3 comprises 13 residues. The V and J ends lost 3 bases and 4 bases respectively, with 10 bases between them. The CDR3 region has the DNA TGCGCCAGCAGCTATGGAGGTGGCTATGGCTACACCTTC. Translating gives CASSYGGGYGYTF.

J is TRBJ1-4 and V is TRBV5-6, with 8 positions matching TRBD1. The CDR3 runs to 16 residues. With V trimmed by 3 bases and J by 6 bases, 10 bases remained unmatched. The V gene's germline CDR1 is SGHDT and CDR2 YYEEEE. This CDR3 is CASSSGTGAGDEKLFF. For the CDR3, the DNA is TGTGCCAGCAGCTCCGGGACAGGAGCGGGCGATGAAAAACTGTTTTTT. Supplemented by reference TRBV5-6 and TRBJ1-4, the full variable domain reads DAGVTQSPTHLIKTRGQQVTLRCSPKSGHDTVSWYQQALGQGPQFIFQYYEEEERQRGNFPDRFSGHQFPNYSSELNVNALLLGDSALYLCASSSGTGAGDEKLFFGSGTQLSVL.

The rearrangement uses TRBV18 and TRBJ1-4, with TRBD1 identical over 7 bases. V trimming: 6 bases; J trimming: 3 bases; junction bases outside the gene matches: 4. The CDR3 runs 14 residues. Germline loops: CDR1 KGHSH, CDR2 LQKENI. In DNA form, the CDR3 reads TGTGCCAGCTCGACAGGGTTGGCTAATGAAAAACTGTTTTTT. This translates into CASSTGLANEKLFF.

This chain links TRBV28 with TRBJ2-7; TRBD2 agrees at 9 bases. This CDR3 is built from 15 residues. The V gene end was trimmed by 8 bases and the J gene end by 3 bases; junction bases not matched to a gene: 11. Germline V gives CDR1 MDHEN, CDR2 SYDVKM. This CDR3 is CASGSGGPRSYEQYF. CDR3 nucleotide sequence: TGTGCCAGCGGGAGCGGGGGGCCGCGGAGCTACGAGCAGTACTTC.

The chain employs TRBV9 and TRBJ2-3, with a weak D call TRBD2 (6 bases). V dropped 0 bases and J dropped 6 bases, with 20 bases sitting between them. Germline values: CDR1 SGDLS, CDR2 YYNGEE. The CDR3 has 17 amino acids. The CDR3 nucleotides are TGTGCCAGCAGCGTAGCTCGGCACTCGCGGGGCAGCGATACGCAGTATTTT. This gives the protein CASSVARHSRGSDTQYF.

This chain joins TRBV2 and TRBJ2-5; 7 nucleotides align to TRBD1. The CDR3 loop spans 15 amino acids. CDR1 SNHLY and CDR2 FYNNEI come from the germline V gene. Trimming cost V 2 bases and J 4 bases; bases outside gene matches: 7. DNA for the CDR3: TGTGCCAGCAGTGAACGACAGGGTACAGGAGAGACCCAGTACTTC. Translating gives CASSERQGTGETQYF.

This sequence joins TRBV7-6 and TRBJ2-2; D perhaps matches TRBD1 (5 bases). Germline values: CDR1 SGHVS, CDR2 FNYEAQ. This CDR3 spans 15 amino acids. V was pared by 5 bases and J by 2 bases, with 12 bases between. This CDR3 is CASSTTGANTGELFF. For the CDR3, the DNA is TGTGCCAGCAGCACCACAGGAGCTAACACCGGGGAGCTGTTTTTT. Complete variable domain (other parts from reference TRBV7-6 and TRBJ2-2): GAGVSQSPRYKVTKRGQDVALRCDPISGHVSLYWYRQALGQGPEFLTYFNYEAQQDKSGLPNDRFSAERPEGSISTLTIQRTEQRDSAMYRCASSTTGANTGELFFGEGSRLTVL.

The chain combines TRBV3-1 (or the pseudogene TRBV3-2) with TRBJ2-1, with TRBD1 identical over 8 bases. Unmatched junction bases numbered 7, after V lost 1 base and J lost 5 bases. Germline-derived CDR1 and CDR2 are LGHDT and YNNKEL (reference sequence). The CDR3 extends over 16 amino acids. DNA of the CDR3: TGTGCCAGCAGCCAAGGGGGGCAGGGGGCCAACAATGAGCAGTTCTTC. Translation: CASSQGGQGANNEQFF.

The chain employs TRBV15 and TRBJ2-2; 11 bases align to TRBD2. Losses at the gene ends were 2 bases for V and 1 base for J; bases not matched to a gene: 0. Germline assignment: CDR1 LNHNV and CDR2 YYDKDF (reference sequence). The CDR3 runs 16 residues. The CDR3 here is CATSRLAGGNTGELFF. The DNA for the CDR3 is TGTGCCACCAGCAGACTAGCGGGGGGGAACACCGGGGAGCTGTTTTTT.